The 23 T cell receptor beta chains in this list originate from one sample, sequenced in a study of cytomegalovirus exposure and HLA in healthy donors. In the PCR, 60 Vbeta and 13 Jbeta primers were used. Assay: immunoSEQ multiplex PCR; the TCRdb copy retains only in-frame clones and omits some. This listing includes approximately 110,000 clones. Sequenced sample: PBMCs. All receptors come from a man between 18 and 35 years old in good health and CMV-seronegative.

J is TRBJ1-2 and V is TRBV2; the match to TRBD1 covers 8 bases. With 1 base clipped from V and 4 bases from J, the junction kept 5 bases outside the gene matches. This CDR3 contains 15 residues. Per germline, CDR1 SNHLY and CDR2 FYNNEI. CDR3 in amino acids: CASSEGQGTFYGYTF. The CDR3 DNA reads TGTGCCAGCAGTGAAGGACAGGGGACTTTCTATGGCTACACCTTC.

The chain links TRBV5-1 to TRBJ1-1; D is uncertain. Germline-derived CDR1 and CDR2 are SGHRS and YFSETQ. V was shortened by 5 bases and J by 1 base, with 12 bases between the two germline ends. The CDR3 sequence is 14 residues long. The CDR3 DNA follows: TGCGCCAGCAGAGTGCAGACTGGGAACACTGAAGCTTTCTTT. This codes for CASRVQTGNTEAFF.

This chain connects TRBV5-6 to TRBJ2-7; the D is unclear. The CDR3 runs to 14 residues. Germline values: CDR1 SGHDT, CDR2 YYEEEE. The V gene lost 4 bases and the J gene lost 3 bases, with 14 bases spanning the gap. CDR3 coding DNA: TGTGCCAGCAGCCCTCGACACTCAGGCTACGAGCAGTACTTC. Protein: CASSPRHSGYEQYF.

The V call is TRBV10-3, the J call TRBJ1-2; 8 positions agree with TRBD1. Trimming cost V 10 bases and J 8 bases; bases outside gene matches: 12. CDR3 size: 13 residues. From germline, CDR1 is ENHRY and CDR2 SYGVKD. The CDR3 loop is CASSGQVPGGYTF. In DNA form, the CDR3 reads TGTGCCAGCTCGGGACAGGTGCCGGGGGGCTACACCTTC.

The rearrangement links TRBV6-6 to TRBJ1-1; 10 bases line up with TRBD1. This CDR3 is 15 amino acids long. Unmatched junction bases numbered 1, after V lost 2 bases and J lost 1 base. Looked up from germline, CDR1 is MNHNY and CDR2 is SVGAGI (reference sequence). CDR3 in amino acids: CASSYRDRGNTEAFF. CDR3 coding DNA: TGTGCCAGCAGTTACCGGGACAGGGGGAACACTGAAGCTTTCTTT.

This rearrangement joins TRBV29-1 to TRBJ1-1; 8 nucleotides agree with TRBD1. The germline gives CDR1 SQVTM, CDR2 ANQGSEA. The CDR3 has 13 amino acids. J was trimmed by 4 bases and V by 7 bases; bases with no gene match: 8. DNA of the CDR3: TGCAGCGGTGACAGGGGCGGAGGCACTGAAGCTTTCTTT. Protein product: CSGDRGGGTEAFF. Looking up the rest from reference TRBV29-1 and TRBJ1-1 gives the full variable domain: SAVISQKPSRDICQRGTSLTIQCQVDSQVTMMFWYRQQPGQSLTLIATANQGSEATYESGFVIDKFPISRPNLTFSTLTVSNMSPEDSSIYLCSGDRGGGTEAFFGQGTRLTVV.

This chain joins TRBV5-4 and TRBJ1-1; D is perhaps TRBD1 (5 bases). Germline-derived CDR1 and CDR2 are SGHNT and YYREEE (reference sequence). The CDR3 covers 12 residues. V lost 0 bases, J lost 5 bases, and 5 bases lay in between. The CDR3 region is CASSLEGTEAFF. CDR3 in DNA: TGTGCCAGCAGCTTGGAGGGGACTGAAGCTTTCTTT. Using reference TRBV5-4 and TRBJ1-1 for the parts outside the CDR3, the full variable domain is ETGVTQSPTHLIKTRGQQVTLRCSSQSGHNTVSWYQQALGQGPQFIFQYYREEENGRGNFPPRFSGLQFPNYSSELNVNALELDDSALYLCASSLEGTEAFFGQGTRLTVV.

This chain joins TRBV14 and TRBJ2-3; a weak D match, TRBD1 (7 bases). The CDR3 has 19 residues. Germline CDR1 and CDR2: SGHDN and FVKESK. V was trimmed by 0 bases and J by 5 bases, leaving 24 bases between them. The CDR3 region is CASSQERTGTAGEGDTQYF. The CDR3 DNA reads as TGTGCCAGCAGCCAAGAACGAACGGGGACAGCGGGTGAGGGAGATACGCAGTATTTT.

The J gene is TRBJ2-7, the V gene TRBV5-1, with D possibly matching TRBD2 (7 bases). The germline V gene encodes CDR1 SGHRS and CDR2 YFSETQ. The CDR3 consists of 14 residues. V gave up 0 bases and J gave up 4 bases, with 11 bases separating them. CDR3 coding DNA: TGCGCCAGCAGCTTGGAGGGGGGGAGGTACGAGCAGTACTTC. It translates to CASSLEGGRYEQYF.

The rearrangement links TRBV6-1 to TRBJ1-4; 8 bases are a match to TRBD1. This CDR3 has 15 amino acids. CDR1 and CDR2 from the germline V gene are MNHNS and SASEGT. Losses at the gene ends were 6 bases for V and 0 bases for J; bases not matched to a gene: 3. The CDR3 DNA is TGTGCCAGCAGACCGACAGGGGCAACTAATGAAAAACTGTTTTTT. Amino acids: CASRPTGATNEKLFF.

V gene TRBV30 combines with J gene TRBJ2-7; 9 bases are a match to TRBD1. In germline, CDR1 is GTSNPN, CDR2 SVGIG (reference sequence). CDR3 size: 13 residues. The V gene end was trimmed by 6 bases and the J gene end by 7 bases; junction bases not matched to a gene: 10. CDR3: CACPGQGKWEQYF. Here the CDR3 DNA reads TGTGCCTGCCCGGGACAGGGAAAGTGGGAGCAGTACTTC.

The chain couples TRBV7-2 to TRBJ2-3; tentatively, D is TRBD2 (7 bases). The CDR3 has 18 residues. Trimming cost V 1 base and J 4 bases, with 21 bases left between them. Looked up from germline, CDR1 is SGHTA and CDR2 is FQGNSA. The CDR3 DNA is TGTGCCAGCAGCTTAGGTCTGGGTCGGGGGGCGAGGGCAGATACGCAGTATTTT. Encoded protein: CASSLGLGRGARADTQYF.

The V call is TRBV12-2, the J call TRBJ2-7; TRBD1, the table's D call, lacks a check against the DNA. TRBV12-2 is a known pseudogene. This CDR3 contains 14 residues. The chain's CDR3 is CASRLGTGAYEQYF. DNA of the CDR3: TGTGCAAGTCGCTTAGGGACAGGGGCCTACGAGCAGTACTTC.

V and J are TRBV27 and TRBJ2-1; TRBD2 aligns across 13 bases. The germline gives CDR1 MNHEY, CDR2 SMNVEV (reference sequence). The CDR3 spans 17 residues. Losses at the gene ends were 7 bases for V and 0 bases for J; bases not matched to a gene: 6. CDR3 loop: CASIGTSGASSYNEQFF. As DNA, the CDR3 is TGTGCCAGCATTGGGACTAGCGGGGCGAGCTCCTACAATGAGCAGTTCTTC.

The chain has TRBV27 and TRBJ2-3, with TRBD1 identical over 7 bases. Germline CDR1 and CDR2: MNHEY and SMNVEV (reference sequence). Trimming removed 4 bases from V and 0 bases from J; junction bases left unmatched: 13. The CDR3 totals 18 residues. CDR3 sequence (DNA): TGTGCCAGCAGTTGGGGACAGACATCCCCCACTAGCACAGATACGCAGTATTTT. Residues: CASSWGQTSPTSTDTQYF.

The rearrangement uses TRBV19 and TRBJ1-1; D is undetermined. Germline values: CDR1 LNHDA, CDR2 SQIVND (reference sequence). V lost 3 bases, J lost 1 base, and 9 bases lay in between. This CDR3 comprises 14 residues. CDR3 protein: CASSIIPGNTEAFF. Written as DNA, the CDR3 is TGTGCCAGTAGTATCATCCCAGGGAACACTGAAGCTTTCTTT.

The V and J genes are TRBV28 and TRBJ2-7; a possible D gene is TRBD1 (6 bases). The V end lost 4 bases, the J end lost 5 bases, and 6 bases lay between the germline ends. Germline V gene lookup returns CDR1 MDHEN and CDR2 SYDVKM. The CDR3 is 11 residues long. The CDR3 protein is CASSYRDEQYF. In DNA form, the CDR3 reads TGTGCCAGCAGTTACAGGGACGAGCAGTACTTC.

The V call is TRBV5-1, the J call TRBJ2-3; 12 positions agree with TRBD2. Germline CDR1 SGHRS, CDR2 YFSETQ. The CDR3 length is 14 residues. Trimming cost V 7 bases and J 6 bases; bases outside gene matches: 6. CDR3 protein: CASWTSGTVDTQYF. CDR3 nucleotides: TGCGCCAGCTGGACTAGCGGGACGGTGGATACGCAGTATTTT.

The chain joins TRBV5-1 to TRBJ2-7; 7 positions agree with TRBD2. The CDR3 has 14 amino acids. Germline trimming cut 3 bases from V and 5 bases from J; bases unmatched to any gene: 8. The germline V gene encodes CDR1 SGHRS and CDR2 YFSETQ. The CDR3 nucleotides read TGCGCCAGCAGCTCCCCCGATCGGGGGGACGAGCAGTACTTC. Protein: CASSSPDRGDEQYF.

The genes are TRBV28 and TRBJ2-2, with TRBD2 identical over 8 bases. V gave up 4 bases and J gave up 4 bases; unmatched junction bases: 5. The CDR3 is made up of 15 amino acids. Germline V gene data show CDR1 as MDHEN and CDR2 as SYDVKM. The CDR3 sequence is CASSYYAGGTGELFF. The CDR3 coding sequence is TGTGCCAGCAGTTACTACGCGGGGGGCACCGGGGAGCTGTTTTTT.

The J gene is TRBJ2-3, the V gene TRBV19, with TRBD2 identical over 12 bases. V lost 5 bases, J lost 3 bases, and 9 bases stayed unmatched. This CDR3 contains 17 residues. Germline V gives CDR1 LNHDA, CDR2 SQIVND (reference sequence). As DNA, the CDR3 is TGTGCCAGTAGTGCTGAAGCACTAGCGGGGGGTACAGATACGCAGTATTTT. Its translation is CASSAEALAGGTDTQYF. The entire variable domain, with the rest obtained from reference TRBV19 and TRBJ2-3, is as follows: DGGITQSPKYLFRKEGQNVTLSCEQNLNHDAMYWYRQDPGQGLRLIYYSQIVNDFQKGDIAEGYSVSREKKESFPLTVTSAQKNPTAFYLCASSAEALAGGTDTQYFGPGTRLTVL.

The chain employs TRBV28 and TRBJ2-2; D might be TRBD2 (7 bases). CDR1 and CDR2 from the germline V gene are MDHEN and SYDVKM. Trimming removed 5 bases at V and 5 bases at J, with 21 bases between. The CDR3 loop spans 17 amino acids. The DNA of the CDR3 is TGTGCCAGCAGTCAGCAGCGGGACATTTGGGCAACCGGGGAGCTGTTTTTT. Amino acid sequence: CASSQQRDIWATGELFF.

The chain couples TRBV5-4 to TRBJ2-5; TRBD1 agrees at 9 bases. The J call could be wrong; TRBJ2-7 is a better fit for the DNA end. Germline values: CDR1 SGHNT, CDR2 YYREEE (reference sequence). The CDR3 loop spans 15 amino acids. DNA for the CDR3: TGTGCCAGCAGCTTACCGGGACAGGGTCCCCACGAGCAGTACTTC. Protein product: CASSLPGQGPHEQYF.